The clone carrying this T cell receptor beta chain was found many times. Its specificity is not known. This sample is part of a study of CD8+CD57+ T cells in acquired aplastic anemia. About the research overall: DNA from sorted CD4+ and CD8+ cells averaged around 3 ug.

It was patients with CD8+CD57+ cell expansion by flow cytometry who were chosen for sequencing. Among the patients, all had severe acquired aplastic anemia. Sampling of blood occurred while the patients had still received no therapy. General study points: In common between the patients and the controls were more than 25 CD8+ CDR3 sequences.

Genomic DNA, serving as template, underwent TCR beta VDJ and CDR3 profiling. MiXCR, applied by TCRdb to the reads, yields one record per CDR3 protein. The repertoire holds around 430,000 distinct CDR3 sequences, with roughly a third as singletons. The CDR3 is made up of 13 amino acids. Germline CDR1 DFQATT, CDR2 SNEGSKA (reference sequence). Deletions cut 3 bases from V and 3 bases from J, with 10 bases between. This chain joins TRBV20-1 and TRBJ2-3, with D hard to call. The material sequenced was sorted CD4+, CD8+, or CD8+CD57+ T cells (not recorded which) from PBMCs. The clonotype was recovered from a human donor with aplastic anemia. DNA of the CDR3: TGCAGTGCTAGGGAGAGGAAGACAGATACGCAGTATTTT. As protein: CSARERKTDTQYF.